This passage covers 19 T cell receptor beta chains from one sample sequenced in a study of blood T cell repertoires in COVID-19. The assay was immunoSEQ multiplex PCR, and TCRdb's table has in-frame clones only and misses some. In the table there are more than 300,000 clones, under 95% of which are singletons. Sequenced input: PBMCs or T cells enriched from blood (not recorded which). The receptors derive from a woman aged 25-40 years who had recovered from COVID-19.

The chain recombines TRBV5-5 with TRBJ2-7; D possibly corresponds to TRBD1 (5 bases). V was clipped by 4 bases and J by 4 bases, with 9 bases between them. CDR3 length: 12 residues. The V gene's germline CDR1 is SGHKS and CDR2 YYEKEE (reference sequence). CDR3 in DNA: TGTGCCAGCAGCCGAGACAGATACGAGCAGTACTTC. Translating gives CASSRDRYEQYF.

This clone turned up a few times. One end of the junction is discordant with germline, which a read error may explain. V is TRBV4-3 and J is TRBJ1-2; D uncertain. This CDR3 region has 13 residues. Per germline, CDR1 LGHNA and CDR2 YSLEER. The CDR3 region is CASSQDREGPVGF. The CDR3 coding sequence is TGCGCCAGCAGCCAAGATCGGGAAGGCCCCGTGGGTTTC.

The chain joins TRBV18 to TRBJ1-2, with a tentative D call TRBD1 (6 bases). Germline CDR1 is KGHSH and CDR2 is LQKENI. V gave up 3 bases and J gave up 4 bases, with 18 bases separating them. The CDR3 consists of 16 residues. The CDR3 DNA follows: TGTGCCAGCTCACCCGGAATGACAGGAGCGACCTATGGCTACACCTTC. Amino acid sequence: CASSPGMTGATYGYTF.

The chain carries TRBV7-9 and TRBJ2-7; 7 nucleotides match TRBD1. J gave up 2 bases and V 4 bases, and 2 bases lay outside the gene matches. Germline V gene lookup returns CDR1 SEHNR and CDR2 FQNEAQ (reference sequence). The CDR3 runs to 13 residues. CDR3: CASSWGQTYEQYF. The DNA for the CDR3 is TGTGCCAGCAGCTGGGGACAGACCTACGAGCAGTACTTC.

This chain connects TRBV18 to TRBJ2-2; D remains unclear. The V end lost 3 bases, the J end lost 8 bases, and 10 bases lay between the germline ends. The CDR3 extends over 13 amino acids. Germline V lookup: CDR1 KGHSH, CDR2 LQKENI. The CDR3 DNA reads as TGTGCCAGCTCACCGTCGGCGGTGGGGGAGCTGTTTTTT. Its protein product is CASSPSAVGELFF.

The gene calls are TRBV19 and TRBJ2-3; TRBD2 matches at 12 bases. Germline CDR1 LNHDA, CDR2 SQIVND (reference sequence). This CDR3 region has 16 residues. The junction had 5 bases not matched to a gene; V was cut back by 5 bases and J by 2 bases. CDR3 in amino acids: CASSVLAGGSTDTQYF. The CDR3, as DNA: TGTGCCAGTAGTGTACTAGCGGGGGGTTCCACAGATACGCAGTATTTT.

The chain carries TRBV24-1 and TRBJ2-2, with TRBD2 matching over 7 bases. Germline V gene lookup returns CDR1 KGHDR and CDR2 SFDVKD. CDR3 length equals 16 residues. V dropped 5 bases and J dropped 4; count of bases not matched to a gene: 9. This chain's CDR3 is CATSGIAGVSTGELFF. CDR3 nucleotides: TGTGCCACCAGTGGTATTGCGGGGGTGAGCACCGGGGAGCTGTTTTTT.

The chain links TRBV7-9 to TRBJ2-5; D is uncertain. V was shortened by 5 bases and J by 7 bases, with 11 bases between the two germline ends. The germline CDR1 and CDR2 sequences are SEHNR and FQNEAQ (reference sequence). The CDR3 sequence is 12 residues long. The CDR3 region is CASSVEIGTQYF. The CDR3, as DNA: TGTGCCAGCAGCGTAGAGATCGGGACCCAGTACTTC. Combining the CDR3 with reference TRBV7-9 and TRBJ2-5 gives the whole variable domain DTGVSQNPRHKITKRGQNVTFRCDPISEHNRLYWYRQTLGQGPEFLTYFQNEAQLEKSRLLSDRFSAERPKGSFSTLEIQRTEQGDSAMYLCASSVEIGTQYFGPGTRLLVL.

The chain carries TRBV29-1 and TRBJ2-3, with 10 bases matching TRBD1. The V segment lost 5 bases and the J segment 4 bases; nucleotides outside the gene matches: 6. Germline V gene sequence: CDR1 SQVTM, CDR2 ANQGSEA. This CDR3 has 14 residues. The CDR3 region has the DNA TGCAGCGTTTTCCGGGACAGGGGTCCAGATACGCAGTATTTT. Amino acids: CSVFRDRGPDTQYF.

V gene TRBV7-2 combines with J gene TRBJ2-3; 14 positions agree with TRBD2. CDR3 size: 22 residues. Trimming took 0 bases from V and 0 from J; bases not matched to a gene: 14. Per the germline V gene, CDR1 is SGHTA and CDR2 is FQGNSA. CDR3 residues: CASSLARLVTSGRAPSTDTQYF. CDR3 DNA sequence: TGTGCCAGCAGCTTAGCTCGTCTGGTGACTAGCGGGAGGGCCCCGAGCACAGATACGCAGTATTTT.

The V gene is TRBV11-3, the J gene TRBJ2-1; D unresolved. The V gene's germline CDR1 is SGHNT and CDR2 YENEEA. The ends were cut back, 5 bases at V and 6 bases at J, with 17 bases in the middle. This CDR3 has 15 amino acids. The CDR3: CASSPGVAFSNEQFF. The CDR3 nucleotides read TGTGCCAGCAGCCCTGGAGTAGCATTCTCCAATGAGCAGTTCTTC.

The chain links TRBV19 to TRBJ2-7; maybe TRBD2 (6 bases). V gave up 3 bases and J gave up 1 base, with 7 bases separating them. Germline V gene lookup returns CDR1 LNHDA and CDR2 SQIVND (reference sequence). The CDR3 consists of 13 residues. The DNA for the CDR3 is TGTGCCAGTAGTATTGGACTATCCTACGAGCAGTACTTC. Translated, it gives CASSIGLSYEQYF.

This chain uses TRBV5-1 with TRBJ2-2; a possible D gene is TRBD1 (6 bases). V dropped 4 bases and J dropped 2 bases, with 15 bases sitting between them. Germline V gene lookup returns CDR1 SGHRS and CDR2 YFSETQ. This CDR3 has 16 amino acids. CDR3 sequence reads: CASSADRSLNTGELFF. DNA for the CDR3: TGCGCCAGCAGCGCAGACAGGTCCCTTAACACCGGGGAGCTGTTTTTT.

This sequence joins TRBV10-3 and TRBJ2-5; 12 bases align to TRBD2. CDR3 length: 15 residues. Germline lookup yields CDR1 ENHRY and CDR2 SYGVKD. Trimming at V came to 5 bases and at J to 2 bases, leaving 3 bases not matched to a gene. DNA of the CDR3: TGTGCCATCAGTCCTAGCGGGGGGGGACAAGAGACCCAGTACTTC. Protein: CAISPSGGGQETQYF.

J is TRBJ1-5 and V is TRBV30; D may be TRBD1 (6 bases). V shed 0 bases and J shed 0 bases, with 9 bases lying between them. CDR1 is GTSNPN and CDR2 is SVGIG in the germline V gene (reference sequence). The CDR3 runs to 15 residues. CDR3 sequence: CAWSVQGYSNQPQHF. The CDR3 nucleotides read TGTGCCTGGAGTGTACAGGGCTATAGCAATCAGCCCCAGCATTTT.

This chain connects TRBV6-1 to TRBJ2-7, with TRBD2 as a possible D gene (6 bases). V gave up 3 bases and J gave up 5 bases, with 11 bases separating them. CDR1 and CDR2 from the germline V gene are MNHNS and SASEGT. The CDR3 has 13 amino acids. CDR3 DNA: TGTGCCAGCAGTGAGGGAGGAGGAAACGAGCAGTACTTC. Translating gives CASSEGGGNEQYF.

This chain joins TRBV18 and TRBJ1-6, with D unresolved. The ends were cut back, 2 bases at V and 6 bases at J, with 14 bases in the middle. Germline CDR1 KGHSH, CDR2 LQKENI. The length of the CDR3 is 16 residues. In DNA, the CDR3 is TGTGCCAGCTCACCAGCAGGCCGTATCGGTAATTCACCCCTCCACTTT. It specifies CASSPAGRIGNSPLHF.

The J gene is TRBJ1-1, the V gene TRBV28; D is perhaps TRBD1 (6 bases). V was pared by 4 bases and J by 1 base, with 16 bases between. Per germline, CDR1 MDHEN and CDR2 SYDVKM. This CDR3 is 16 amino acids long. Here the CDR3 DNA reads TGTGCCAGCAGTTCTTCACAGGGTTCGGGGAACACTGAAGCTTTCTTT. Its protein is CASSSSQGSGNTEAFF.

The chain uses TRBV7-9 and TRBJ2-7; D unclear. The V gene's germline CDR1 is SEHNR and CDR2 FQNEAQ (reference sequence). This CDR3 region has 12 residues. Trimming removed 0 bases from V and 7 bases from J, with 7 bases in between. The CDR3 spells CASSLAQVEQYF. The CDR3 region has the DNA TGTGCCAGCAGCTTAGCGCAGGTGGAGCAGTACTTC.